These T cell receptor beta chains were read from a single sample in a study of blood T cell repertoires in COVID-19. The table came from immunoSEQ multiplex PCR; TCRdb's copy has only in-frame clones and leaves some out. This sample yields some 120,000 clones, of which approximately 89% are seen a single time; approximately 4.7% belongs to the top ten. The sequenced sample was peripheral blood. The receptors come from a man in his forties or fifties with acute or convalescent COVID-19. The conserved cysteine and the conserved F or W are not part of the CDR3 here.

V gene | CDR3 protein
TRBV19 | ASSIISGAGDTQY
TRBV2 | ASSEVVLSDTQY
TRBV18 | ASSPQTGGDGYT
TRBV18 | ASSHGKTGNQPQH
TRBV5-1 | ASSPWGQENTGELF
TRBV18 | ASSPQPMNTEAF
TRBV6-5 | AIPTQGPYGYT
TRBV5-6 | ASSLRLAGDADTQY
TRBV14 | ASSQDRYGALDYEQY
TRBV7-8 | ASSEGGGALGYGYT
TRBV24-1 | ATSPRTGPDSYEQY
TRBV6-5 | ASSYDRAGEKLF
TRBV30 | AWSVRTFGTGSSPGELF
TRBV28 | ASSFTGNTEAF